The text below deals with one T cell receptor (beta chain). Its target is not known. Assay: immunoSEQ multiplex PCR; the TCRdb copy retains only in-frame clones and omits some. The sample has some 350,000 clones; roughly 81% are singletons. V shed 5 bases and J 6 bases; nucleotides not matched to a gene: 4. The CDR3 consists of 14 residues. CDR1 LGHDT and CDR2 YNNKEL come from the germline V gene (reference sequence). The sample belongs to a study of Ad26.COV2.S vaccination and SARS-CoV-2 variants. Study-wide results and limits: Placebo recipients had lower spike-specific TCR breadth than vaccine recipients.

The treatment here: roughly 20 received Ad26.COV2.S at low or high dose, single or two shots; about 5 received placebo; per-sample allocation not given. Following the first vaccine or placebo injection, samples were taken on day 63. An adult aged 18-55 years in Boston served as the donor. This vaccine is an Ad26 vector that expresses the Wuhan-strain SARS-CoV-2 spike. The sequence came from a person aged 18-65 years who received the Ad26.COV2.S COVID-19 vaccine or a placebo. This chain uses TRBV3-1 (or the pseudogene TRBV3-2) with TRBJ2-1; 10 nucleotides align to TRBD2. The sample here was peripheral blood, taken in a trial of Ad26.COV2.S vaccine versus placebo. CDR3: CASSRLAGVNEQFF. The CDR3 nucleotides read TGTGCCAGCAGCAGGCTAGCGGGGGTCAATGAGCAGTTCTTC.